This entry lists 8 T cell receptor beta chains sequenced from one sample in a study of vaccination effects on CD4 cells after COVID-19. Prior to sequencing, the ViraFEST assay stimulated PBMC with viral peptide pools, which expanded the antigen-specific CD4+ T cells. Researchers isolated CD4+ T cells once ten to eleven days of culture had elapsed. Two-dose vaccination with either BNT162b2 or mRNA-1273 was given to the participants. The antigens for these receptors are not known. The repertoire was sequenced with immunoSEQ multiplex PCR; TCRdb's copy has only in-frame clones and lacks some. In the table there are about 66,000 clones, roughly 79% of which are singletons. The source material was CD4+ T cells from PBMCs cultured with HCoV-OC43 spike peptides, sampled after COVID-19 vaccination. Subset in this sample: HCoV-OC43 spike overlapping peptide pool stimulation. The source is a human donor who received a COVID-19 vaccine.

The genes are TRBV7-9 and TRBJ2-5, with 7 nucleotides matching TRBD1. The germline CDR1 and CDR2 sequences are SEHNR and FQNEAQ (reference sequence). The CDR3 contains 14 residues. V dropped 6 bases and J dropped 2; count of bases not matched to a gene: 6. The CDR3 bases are TGTGCCAGCAGGGCACCGGGACAGCAAGAGACCCAGTACTTC. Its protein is CASRAPGQQETQYF.

The CDR3 DNA is TGTGCCAGCAGCGGAGCGGGCCTTACAGAGCAGTTCTTC. It codes for CASSGAGLTEQFF. The chain couples TRBV9 to TRBJ2-1, with D perhaps matching TRBD2 (6 bases). CDR1 SGDLS and CDR2 YYNGEE come from the germline V gene. Trimming pared 3 bases from V and 10 bases from J, leaving 14 bases between. The CDR3 totals 13 residues.

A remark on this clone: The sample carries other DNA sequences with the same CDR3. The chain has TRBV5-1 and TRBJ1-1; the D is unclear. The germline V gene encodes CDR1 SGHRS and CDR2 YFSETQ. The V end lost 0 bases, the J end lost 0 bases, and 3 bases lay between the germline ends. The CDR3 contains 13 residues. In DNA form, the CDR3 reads TGCGCCAGCAGCTTGGTGGTGAACACTGAAGCTTTCTTT. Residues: CASSLVVNTEAFF.

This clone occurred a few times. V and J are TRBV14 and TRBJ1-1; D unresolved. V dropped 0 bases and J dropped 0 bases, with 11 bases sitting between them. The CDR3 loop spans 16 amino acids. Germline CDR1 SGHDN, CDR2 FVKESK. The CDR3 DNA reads TGTGCCAGCAGCCAAGACGTGGGAGAAATGAACACTGAAGCTTTCTTT. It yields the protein CASSQDVGEMNTEAFF.

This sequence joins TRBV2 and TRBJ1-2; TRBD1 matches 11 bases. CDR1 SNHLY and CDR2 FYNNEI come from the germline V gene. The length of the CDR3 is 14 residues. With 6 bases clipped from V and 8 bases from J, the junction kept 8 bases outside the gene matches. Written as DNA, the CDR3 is TGTGCCAGCAGGGAGGGACAGGGGGTTGGAGGCTACACCTTC. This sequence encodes CASREGQGVGGYTF.

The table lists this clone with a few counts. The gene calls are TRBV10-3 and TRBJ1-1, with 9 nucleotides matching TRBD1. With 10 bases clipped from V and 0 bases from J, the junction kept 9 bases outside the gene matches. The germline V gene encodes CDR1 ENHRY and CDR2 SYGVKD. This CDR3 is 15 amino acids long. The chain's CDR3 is CATRTGTGMNTEAFF. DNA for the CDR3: TGTGCCACCCGAACGGGGACAGGGATGAACACTGAAGCTTTCTTT.

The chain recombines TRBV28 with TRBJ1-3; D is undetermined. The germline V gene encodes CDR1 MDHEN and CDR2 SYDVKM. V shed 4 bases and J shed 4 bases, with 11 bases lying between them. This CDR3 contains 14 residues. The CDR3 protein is CASSSLSGGNTIYF. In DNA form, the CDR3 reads TGTGCCAGCAGTTCCCTCTCGGGAGGAAACACCATATATTTT.

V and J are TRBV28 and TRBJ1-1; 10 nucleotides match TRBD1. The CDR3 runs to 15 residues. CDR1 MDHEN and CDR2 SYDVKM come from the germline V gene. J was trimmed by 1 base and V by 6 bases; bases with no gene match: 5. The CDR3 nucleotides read TGTGCCAGCAGCACAGACAGGGGGCGGAACACTGAAGCTTTCTTT. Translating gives CASSTDRGRNTEAFF.